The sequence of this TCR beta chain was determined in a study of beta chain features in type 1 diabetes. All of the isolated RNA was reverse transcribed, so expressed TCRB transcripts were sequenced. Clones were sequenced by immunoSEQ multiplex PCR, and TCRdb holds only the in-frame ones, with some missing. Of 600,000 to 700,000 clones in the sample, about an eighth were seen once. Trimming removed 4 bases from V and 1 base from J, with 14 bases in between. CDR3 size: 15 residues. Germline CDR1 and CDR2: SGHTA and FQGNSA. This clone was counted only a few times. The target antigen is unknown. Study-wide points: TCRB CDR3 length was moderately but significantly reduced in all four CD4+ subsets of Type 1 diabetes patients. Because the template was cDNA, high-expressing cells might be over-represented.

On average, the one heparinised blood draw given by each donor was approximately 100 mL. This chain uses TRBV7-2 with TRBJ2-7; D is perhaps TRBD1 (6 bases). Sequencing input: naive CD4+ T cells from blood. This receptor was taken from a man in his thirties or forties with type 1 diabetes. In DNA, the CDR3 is TGTGCCAGCAGCTCTCTCTCAGGGGTTTCCTACGAGCAGTACTTC. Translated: CASSSLSGVSYEQYF.